The 30 T cell receptor beta chains in this list originate from one sample, sequenced in a study of spatial heterogeneity in lung cancer. One entry per CDR3 protein results from TCRdb running MiXCR on the 5' RACE reads. The sample has 2,600 or so distinct CDR3 sequences; approximately 13% are singletons. Time point noted: sample taken at primary tumor resection. Without sorting, whole RNA was sequenced from tumor, nontumor lung or frozen PBMC. The specimen was PBMCs, collected at surgery. These receptors all stem from a male donor with early-stage non-small cell lung cancer.

This rearrangement joins TRBV19 to TRBJ2-3, with D possibly being TRBD2 (5 bases). CDR3 length: 16 amino acids. Trimming cost V 5 bases and J 2 bases, with 17 bases left between them. Germline loops: CDR1 LNHDA, CDR2 SQIVND (reference sequence). The CDR3 protein is CASSDFSAGFTDTQYF. CDR3 bases: TGTGCCAGTAGTGACTTTTCGGCGGGTTTCACAGATACGCAGTATTTT.

In its sample, this clonotype is large (0.1 to 1%). The chain has TRBV29-1 and TRBJ2-7; TRBD1 matches 7 bases. The germline gives CDR1 SQVTM, CDR2 ANQGSEA. V lost 3 bases to trimming and J lost 2 bases; unmatched junction nucleotides: 16. The CDR3 covers 17 residues. The CDR3 bases are TGCAGCGTTGACTCCCAAGAGGCGACAGGGTCGACCTACGAGCAGTACTTC. As protein: CSVDSQEATGSTYEQYF.

This clonotype is labeled medium-sized (0.01 to 0.1%). The J gene is TRBJ1-1, the V gene TRBV29-1; maybe TRBD1 (5 bases). The CDR3 covers 14 residues. Germline V gene data show CDR1 as SQVTM and CDR2 as ANQGSEA. Trimming shortened V by 1 base and J by 5 bases, and 14 bases separated the two germline ends. The CDR3 protein is CSVEGGGRETEAFF. The CDR3 DNA sequence: TGCAGCGTTGAAGGTGGGGGTAGGGAGACTGAAGCTTTCTTT. The full variable domain, with the rest looked up from reference TRBV29-1 and TRBJ1-1, is SAVISQKPSRDICQRGTSLTIQCQVDSQVTMMFWYRQQPGQSLTLIATANQGSEATYESGFVIDKFPISRPNLTFSTLTVSNMSPEDSSIYLCSVEGGGRETEAFFGQGTRLTVV.

This clonotype was counted ten times or more. V gene TRBV29-1 combines with J gene TRBJ1-2, with D unresolved. Germline lookup yields CDR1 SQVTM and CDR2 ANQGSEA. The CDR3 has 13 residues. The V and J ends lost 4 bases and 2 bases respectively, with 11 bases between them. The CDR3 DNA reads as TGCAGCGTTGGTTTTCACGGGAACTATGGCTACACCTTC. As protein: CSVGFHGNYGYTF.

At least ten counts were recorded for this clonotype. The V and J genes are TRBV6-2 or TRBV6-3 and TRBJ2-7; 10 nucleotides line up with TRBD2. CDR3 length: 17 residues. V trimming: 2 bases; J trimming: 4 bases; junction bases outside the gene matches: 11. Germline V CDR1 and CDR2: MNHEY, SVGEGT. In nucleotides, the CDR3 is TGTGCCAGCAGTTACCCTTCCGCTAGCGGGAGAGTATACGAGCAGTACTTC. Protein: CASSYPSASGRVYEQYF.

V usage is TRBV6-5 and J usage is TRBJ1-1, with 11 positions matching TRBD1. V shed 4 bases and J 9 bases; nucleotides not matched to a gene: 13. The germline CDR1 and CDR2 sequences are MNHEY and SVGAGI. CDR3 length: 16 amino acids. The CDR3 loop reads CASSSTSAGQGAQAFF. CDR3 DNA sequence: TGTGCCAGCAGTTCGACATCCGCCGGACAGGGGGCTCAAGCTTTCTTT.

This clonotype was recorded at least ten times. The chain recombines TRBV6-6 with TRBJ2-7, with 9 positions matching TRBD1. Germline-derived CDR1 and CDR2 are MNHNY and SVGAGI (reference sequence). The junction had 8 bases not matched to a gene; V was cut back by 10 bases and J by 4 bases. The CDR3 sequence is 13 residues long. CDR3 sequence: CATRGTGSYEQYF. The CDR3 DNA reads TGTGCCACCAGAGGGACAGGGAGTTACGAGCAGTACTTC.

Judged by abundance, this clonotype is medium-sized. This chain uses TRBV7-9 with TRBJ2-7; D could derive from TRBD1 or TRBD2 (5 bases each). The CDR3 has 16 residues. V lost 5 bases and J lost 4, with 21 bases in between. The germline V gene has CDR1 SEHNR and CDR2 FQNEAQ (reference sequence). The CDR3, as DNA: TGTGCCAGCAGCCCTAGAGGGACCGGCGGCGATTACGAGCAGTACTTC. It codes for CASSPRGTGGDYEQYF.

The chain is built from TRBV3-1 and TRBJ2-7; D remains unclear. The germline CDR1 and CDR2 sequences are LGHDT and YNNKEL (reference sequence). Trimming took off 2 bases at V and 3 bases at J, with 8 bases between the two ends. CDR3 length: 13 amino acids. The CDR3 spells CASSQSRNYEQYF. DNA of the CDR3: TGTGCCAGCAGCCAATCCCGAAACTACGAGCAGTACTTC.

This clonotype is termed large (0.1 to 1%). The rearrangement uses TRBV9 and TRBJ2-7; no clear D gene. There are 14 residues in the CDR3. Germline loops: CDR1 SGDLS, CDR2 YYNGEE. Trimming stripped 0 bases from V and 3 bases from J, with 10 bases between. The chain's CDR3 is CASSVGNGDYEQYF. CDR3 DNA sequence: TGTGCCAGCAGCGTAGGAAATGGGGACTACGAGCAGTACTTC.

The V gene is TRBV12-3 or TRBV12-4, the J gene TRBJ2-1; the match to TRBD2 covers 9 bases. The CDR3 covers 15 residues. The junction had 5 bases not matched to a gene; V was cut back by 6 bases and J by 2 bases. CDR3 residues: CASSRAGGPYNEQFF. CDR3 bases: TGTGCCAGCAGCCGAGCGGGAGGCCCCTACAATGAGCAGTTCTTC.

This clonotype was counted ten times or more. The gene calls are TRBV20-1 and TRBJ2-1; possibly TRBD1 for D (6 bases). Per germline, CDR1 DFQATT and CDR2 SNEGSKA (reference sequence). Trimming took off 1 base at V and 5 bases at J, with 15 bases between the two ends. The CDR3 is made up of 15 amino acids. The chain's CDR3 is CSARAPTGRDNEQFF. The CDR3 DNA reads TGCAGTGCTAGAGCCCCGACAGGAAGAGACAATGAGCAGTTCTTC.

This clonotype is large within its sample. The chain links TRBV7-3 to TRBJ2-2; D unresolved. Trimming took 2 bases from V and 1 from J, leaving 8 bases between them. Germline CDR1 is SGHTA and CDR2 is FQGTGA. The CDR3 totals 15 residues. The CDR3 spells CASSLFPGNTGELFF. The CDR3 coding sequence is TGTGCCAGCAGCTTATTTCCCGGGAACACCGGGGAGCTGTTTTTT.

By frequency in the sample, this clonotype is medium-sized (0.01 to 0.1%). V gene TRBV5-1 combines with J gene TRBJ2-5, with D perhaps TRBD1 (6 bases). Trimming removed 3 bases from V and 1 base from J, with 13 bases in between. Germline CDR1 SGHRS, CDR2 YFSETQ. This CDR3 comprises 15 residues. CDR3 DNA sequence: TGCGCCAGCAGCTCGACAGGCGGCACCCAAGAGACCCAGTACTTC. Translation: CASSSTGGTQETQYF.

The chain recombines TRBV18 with TRBJ1-4; D is possibly TRBD1 (6 bases). Germline V gene lookup returns CDR1 KGHSH and CDR2 LQKENI. This CDR3 comprises 17 residues. V was pared by 3 bases and J by 8 bases, with 22 bases between. The CDR3 is CASSPFTLQGPNEKLFF. In DNA form, the CDR3 reads TGTGCCAGCTCACCCTTTACTCTACAGGGTCCAAACGAAAAACTGTTTTTT.

This clonotype is labeled as medium-sized (0.01 to 0.1%). V gene TRBV7-2 combines with J gene TRBJ2-3; 7 bases match TRBD1. The CDR3 covers 17 residues. Trimming at V came to 3 bases and at J to 0 bases, leaving 9 bases not matched to a gene. Germline V gene lookup returns CDR1 SGHTA and CDR2 FQGNSA. CDR3 sequence: CASSFPGQQISTDTQYF. The DNA for the CDR3 is TGTGCCAGCAGCTTCCCGGGACAGCAGATTAGCACAGATACGCAGTATTTT.

This chain uses TRBV14 with TRBJ2-7; D might be TRBD2 (5 bases). The V end lost 1 base, the J end lost 7 bases, and 17 bases lay between the germline ends. CDR3 length: 15 amino acids. Germline V gene data show CDR1 as SGHDN and CDR2 as FVKESK. The CDR3 sequence is CASSQGGVGREEQYF. The CDR3 bases are TGTGCCAGCAGCCAAGGAGGAGTCGGTAGGGAGGAGCAGTACTTC.

Sample share makes this clonotype medium-sized (0.01 to 0.1%). J is TRBJ2-2 and V is TRBV7-2; D unresolved. This CDR3 has 15 amino acids. Germline V CDR1 and CDR2: SGHTA, FQGNSA. V lost 3 bases and J 1 base, leaving 9 bases between the germline ends. CDR3 sequence reads: CASSFSGENTGELFF. The CDR3 bases are TGTGCCAGCAGCTTCTCTGGGGAGAACACCGGGGAGCTGTTTTTT.

In this sample, this clonotype turned up many times. The chain joins TRBV7-2 to TRBJ2-1; D unresolved. This CDR3 has 16 residues. The V end lost 5 bases, the J end lost 5 bases, and 19 bases lay between the germline ends. Germline CDR1 and CDR2: SGHTA and FQGNSA. CDR3 residues: CASSRLGRVQDNEQFF. The CDR3 DNA reads TGTGCCAGCAGCCGCTTAGGTAGGGTGCAGGACAATGAGCAGTTCTTC.

This clonotype appeared a few times. V and J are TRBV6-1 and TRBJ2-3; D is unclear. Trimming took off 4 bases at V and 4 bases at J, with 15 bases between the two ends. This CDR3 has 15 residues. CDR1 is MNHNS, CDR2 SASEGT, per germline. Here the CDR3 reads CASSAIYGSADTQYF. The CDR3 DNA reads as TGTGCCAGCAGTGCTATCTATGGGTCAGCAGATACGCAGTATTTT.

This clonotype was seen ten or more times. V and J are TRBV30 and TRBJ1-1, with 7 bases matching TRBD1. The germline V gene has CDR1 GTSNPN and CDR2 SVGIG (reference sequence). V gave up 2 bases and J gave up 2 bases; unmatched junction bases: 5. This CDR3 is built from 14 residues. CDR3 protein: CAWSLGQINTEAFF. For the CDR3, the DNA is TGTGCCTGGAGTTTGGGACAGATAAACACTGAAGCTTTCTTT.

The chain couples TRBV28 to TRBJ1-1; D might be TRBD1 (6 bases). The CDR3 has 14 residues. V was clipped by 7 bases and J by 3 bases, with 15 bases between them. CDR1 is MDHEN and CDR2 is SYDVKM in the germline V gene. As DNA, the CDR3 is TGTGCCAGCAAACATGTGACAGGAGACACTGAAGCTTTCTTT. Protein product: CASKHVTGDTEAFF.

This clonotype was detected many times. The gene calls are TRBV2 and TRBJ2-7, with D uncertain. This CDR3 is built from 14 residues. CDR1 is SNHLY, CDR2 FYNNEI, per germline. V was clipped by 5 bases and J by 0 bases, with 11 bases between them. CDR3 sequence reads: CASSLVGPSYEQYF. The CDR3, as DNA: TGTGCCAGCAGTCTTGTGGGTCCCTCCTACGAGCAGTACTTC.

There are many counts of this clonotype. The chain couples TRBV7-8 to TRBJ2-1, with TRBD2 matching 14 bases. Trimming cost V 3 bases and J 7 bases; bases outside gene matches: 14. The V gene's germline CDR1 is SGHVS and CDR2 FQNEAQ. This CDR3 region has 19 residues. As DNA, the CDR3 is TGTGCCAGCAGCTTCATGACTAGCGGGAGGGCCGTGGTAAGGAATGAGCAGTTCTTC. Protein: CASSFMTSGRAVVRNEQFF.

By proportion, this clonotype is large. This chain joins TRBV19 and TRBJ2-2; tentatively, D is TRBD2 (7 bases). The CDR3 has 14 amino acids. With 8 bases removed from V and 4 bases from J, the gap between germline ends came to 14 bases. The germline V gene encodes CDR1 LNHDA and CDR2 SQIVND (reference sequence). The CDR3 DNA reads TGTGCCAGTTTCGGGGGGCGCATCACCGGGGAGCTGTTTTTT. This codes for CASFGGRITGELFF.

In this sample, this clonotype turned up many times. The chain joins TRBV15 to TRBJ1-1, with a weak D call TRBD1 (6 bases). Trimming pared 0 bases from V and 0 bases from J, leaving 8 bases between. The germline V gene has CDR1 LNHNV and CDR2 YYDKDF (reference sequence). The CDR3 sequence is 15 residues long. CDR3 amino acids: CATSREQGVNTEAFF. The CDR3 nucleotides read TGTGCCACCAGCAGAGAACAGGGCGTGAACACTGAAGCTTTCTTT.

In this sample, this clonotype turned up many times. Written as DNA, the CDR3 is TGCAGTGCTAGAGATCCTAGGGGGACCGTCTACGAGCAGTACTTC. Translating gives CSARDPRGTVYEQYF. V gene TRBV20-1 combines with J gene TRBJ2-7; tentative D call: TRBD1 (6 bases). Germline values: CDR1 DFQATT, CDR2 SNEGSKA (reference sequence). Trimming removed 0 bases at V and 3 bases at J, with 15 bases between. The CDR3 contains 15 residues.

This clonotype is deemed large. The chain joins TRBV7-2 to TRBJ1-4; 8 bases line up with TRBD1. Looked up from germline, CDR1 is SGHTA and CDR2 is FQGNSA. The V and J ends lost 1 base and 4 bases, in that order; junction bases with no gene match: 8. The length of the CDR3 is 17 residues. This CDR3 reads CASSLEGTGFINEKLFF. The CDR3 nucleotides are TGTGCCAGCAGCTTAGAGGGGACAGGCTTCATTAATGAAAAACTGTTTTTT. The complete variable domain, with remaining parts taken from reference TRBV7-2 and TRBJ1-4, reads GAGVSQSPSNKVTEKGKDVELRCDPISGHTALYWYRQSLGQGLEFLIYFQGNSAPDKSGLPSDRFSAERTGGSVSTLTIQRTQQEDSAVYLCASSLEGTGFINEKLFFGSGTQLSVL.

This clonotype came up many times. The chain joins TRBV20-1 to TRBJ2-2; tentatively, D is TRBD1 (5 bases). Germline assignment: CDR1 DFQATT and CDR2 SNEGSKA (reference sequence). The CDR3 covers 13 residues. V was pared by 6 bases and J by 1 base, with 9 bases between. As DNA, the CDR3 is TGCAGTGCCCACGGACAGAACACCGGGGAGCTGTTTTTT. It specifies CSAHGQNTGELFF.

In this sample, this clonotype turned up many times. This chain connects TRBV3-1 to TRBJ2-5; tentatively, D is TRBD2 (6 bases). This CDR3 has 17 amino acids. Trimming cost V 1 base and J 0 bases, with 15 bases left between them. CDR1 and CDR2 (germline): LGHDT, YNNKEL (reference sequence). The CDR3 spells CASSQGELDYNQETQYF. The CDR3 DNA reads TGTGCCAGCAGCCAAGGGGAATTGGACTACAACCAAGAGACCCAGTACTTC.